These T cell receptor beta chains were read from a single sample in a study of cytomegalovirus exposure and HLA in healthy donors. Measured with immunoSEQ multiplex PCR; TCRdb has only the in-frame clones, and not every one. In the table there are around 200,000 clones, about 79% of which are singletons. Sequencing input: PBMCs. These receptors came from a woman between 50 and 59 years old in good health and CMV-seronegative. The CDR3 runs from the conserved cysteine through the conserved F or W. The D gene is left open where the match is weak. Not every row has a clone size; where given, it reads once, few, many or a size class.

D gene	J gene	clone size	V gene	CDR3 DNA	CDR3 protein
TRBD1	TRBJ1-4	few	TRBV4-3	TGCGCCAGCAGCCAGATCCCCGGGGGACAGGGTGAAAAACTGTTTTTT	CASSQIPGGQGEKLFF
.	TRBJ1-5	.	TRBV2	TGTGCCAGCAGTAAAGACGAGCTTAGCAATCAGCCCCAGCATTTT	CASSKDELSNQPQHF
.	TRBJ1-5	few	TRBV28	TGTGCCAGTCCTGACGGGAATCAGCCCCAGCATTTT	CASPDGNQPQHF
.	TRBJ1-4	.	TRBV10-3	TGTGCCATCAGTGAGTCCGGTGCAACTAATGAAAAACTGTTTTTT	CAISESGATNEKLFF
.	TRBJ1-3	.	TRBV28	TGTGCCAGTAGATCAGGGGTCTCTGGAAACACCATATATTTT	CASRSGVSGNTIYF
.	TRBJ1-3	.	TRBV7-2	TGTGCCAGCCGCCCTAACCGCAACTCTGGAAACACCATATATTTT	CASRPNRNSGNTIYF
.	TRBJ2-7	.	TRBV7-8	TGTGCCAGCAGCTCTTGGACAGTATCCTACGAGCAGTACTTC	CASSSWTVSYEQYF
.	TRBJ2-1	once	TRBV28	TGTGCCAGCAGAGAGGAACGCTCCTACAATGAGCAGTTCTTC	CASREERSYNEQFF
.	TRBJ2-1	once	TRBV29-1	TGCAGCACCCAAGGGGGGGCGAGGGGCTCCTACAATGAGCAGTTCTTC	CSTQGGARGSYNEQFF
.	TRBJ1-6	.	TRBV6-5	TGTGCCAGCAGTTACTCCGGCGGGTATAATTCACCCCTCCACTTT	CASSYSGGYNSPLHF
TRBD2	TRBJ2-3	.	TRBV5-1	TGCGCCAGCAGTTTGACTAGCGCTGAGAACACAGATACGCAGTATTTT	CASSLTSAENTDTQYF
TRBD1	TRBJ1-5	.	TRBV9	TGTGCCAGCAGCGCAGAGGGGGCTTTTCAGCCCCAGCATTTT	CASSAEGAFQPQHF
TRBD2	TRBJ2-1	few	TRBV10-3	TGTGCCATCAGTGAGTCTGAGGGGCTAGCGGGGGCGAATGAGCAGTTCTTC	CAISESEGLAGANEQFF
TRBD1	TRBJ1-1	.	TRBV28	TGTGCCAGCAGTTATCCCGGGAGGGGGCATGGCACTGAAGCTTTCTTT	CASSYPGRGHGTEAFF
TRBD1	TRBJ2-2	.	TRBV7-9	TGTGCCAGCAGCTCCCGACAGGGAAACACCGGGGAGCTGTTTTTT	CASSSRQGNTGELFF
TRBD2	TRBJ2-1	.	TRBV29-1	TGCAGCGCCTCCCCTCAAGCGGGGATAATCAATGAGCAGTTCTTC	CSASPQAGIINEQFF
.	TRBJ2-7	.	TRBV5-1	TGCGCCAGCAGCGACGGGACACAAGCCTCCTACGAGCAGTACTTC	CASSDGTQASYEQYF
.	TRBJ2-5	.	TRBV6-1	TGTGCCAGCAGTGAATGGCGGGACCGCGAAGAGACCCAGTACTTC	CASSEWRDREETQYF
.	TRBJ2-5	.	TRBV7-8	TGTGCCAGCAGCTTAGAAAGACTAGAAGAGACCCAGTACTTC	CASSLERLEETQYF
.	TRBJ2-1	.	TRBV30	TGTGCCTGGAGTCCACGACTGAATGAGCAGTTCTTC	CAWSPRLNEQFF
.	TRBJ2-3	.	TRBV7-2	TGTGCCAGCAGCTTAAGTACGGGAGTTAATACGCAGTATTTT	CASSLSTGVNTQYF
TRBD2	TRBJ2-3	.	TRBV5-1	TGCGCCAGCAGTTCAGCTACTAGCGGGGTGAGCACAGATACGCAGTATTTT	CASSSATSGVSTDTQYF
TRBD2	TRBJ2-1	.	TRBV19	TGTGCCAGTAGGGCAGGTAGCGGGGCATACAATGAGCAGTTCTTC	CASRAGSGAYNEQFF
.	TRBJ1-1	.	TRBV5-1	TGCGCCAGCAGCCGAAACTCGGGACAAGAGACTGAAGCTTTCTTT	CASSRNSGQETEAFF
.	TRBJ2-3	.	TRBV7-9	TGTGCCAGCAGCTTAGCGGCGGCAGATACGCAGTATTTT	CASSLAAADTQYF
.	TRBJ1-5	.	TRBV28	TGTGCCAGCAGACTGAATCAGCCCCAGCATTTT	CASRLNQPQHF
.	TRBJ2-1	once	TRBV4-3	TGCGCCAGCCACCAGGCTAGCGTTATCGACAATGAGCAGTTCTTC	CASHQASVIDNEQFF
.	TRBJ2-7	.	TRBV7-8	TGTGCCAGCAGCTTATCGGACAGGGAGGGTGAGCAGTACTTC	CASSLSDREGEQYF
.	TRBJ1-5	.	TRBV4-1	TGCGCCAGCAGCCAAGATCTAAATAGCAATCAGCCCCAGCATTTT	CASSQDLNSNQPQHF